This T cell receptor beta chain was recovered during a study of T cell clonality in common variable immunodeficiency. Study-wide points: Reportedly, TCR beta sequences from common variable immunodeficiency showed fewer deletions and N-nucleotide insertions. Links between repertoire features and CVID complications were heterogeneity-limited.

In this sample, this clone turned up many times. The antigen remains unidentified. With the read ending 3 residues before the CDR3 end, the germline J gene is used to fill in that end. Germline lookup yields CDR1 SGHRS and CDR2 YFSETQ. V shed 3 bases and J 0 bases; nucleotides not matched to a gene: 2. This CDR3 region has 15 residues. Some clones are missing from TCRdb's copy, which holds only in-frame ones; the method was immunoSEQ multiplex PCR. The table lists about 64,000 clones, with no singletons. Sequenced material: peripheral blood mononuclear cells. This sequence originates from a person aged 18 to 69 in good health. The chain carries TRBV5-1 and TRBJ2-2, with 7 bases that match TRBD1. CDR3 DNA (partial): TGCGCCAGCAGCTGGGACAGACCGAACACCGGGGAG. Encoded protein: CASSWDRPNTGE. The full CDR3 protein is CASSWDRPNTGELFF.